This T cell receptor (beta chain) was identified in a study of shared clonotypes between healthy human individuals. TCRdb keeps only in-frame clones here, not all; method: immunoSEQ multiplex PCR. The data contain roughly 2.1 million clones, about 92% of them seen just once; the ten biggest clones take up roughly 1.8%. CD45RO negativity and positive selection for CCR7 defined naive CD8 cells, a population that excluded terminally differentiated effector memory CD45RA+ cells. CDR1 is LGHNT and CDR2 is FRNRAP in the germline V gene. V dropped 1 base and J dropped 6 bases, with 12 bases sitting between them. This CDR3 is 14 amino acids long.

This clonotype was obtained from a man between 18 and 35 years old in good health. Some clones in this sample may be carry-over from other donors' samples. The specimen was naive CD8+ T cells from PBMCs. This chain connects TRBV12-5 to TRBJ1-1; D might be TRBD1 (5 bases). This chain's CDR3 is CASGLGGRGSEAFF. In DNA form, the CDR3 reads TGTGCTAGTGGTTTGGGGGGGAGAGGGTCTGAAGCTTTCTTT.